These 30 T cell receptor beta chains were all obtained from the same sample, sequenced in a study of blood T cell repertoires in COVID-19. Produced via immunoSEQ multiplex PCR; TCRdb's table is partial and in-frame only. The sample records some 75,000 clones, around 88% being singletons. The sample was peripheral blood. Receptors were obtained from a man in his sixties with acute or convalescent COVID-19.

This sequence joins TRBV18 and TRBJ2-2; D uncertain. The germline V gene has CDR1 KGHSH and CDR2 LQKENI. V lost 6 bases to trimming and J lost 1 base, with 15 bases between them. The CDR3 contains 16 residues. The CDR3: CASSQSLTVNTGELFF. CDR3 DNA sequence: TGTGCCAGCTCTCAGTCCCTGACTGTGAACACCGGGGAGCTGTTTTTT.

This clone was recorded once. The chain uses TRBV7-3 and TRBJ2-3; 8 bases map to TRBD2. V was pared by 2 bases and J by 5 bases, with 9 bases of the junction left unmatched. Germline lookup yields CDR1 SGHTA and CDR2 FQGTGA. CDR3 length: 16 residues. As DNA, the CDR3 is TGTGCCAGCAGCTTAGCATCGGGAGGGGAGTTAGATACGCAGTATTTT. This sequence encodes CASSLASGGELDTQYF.

The gene calls are TRBV15 and TRBJ1-4, with D possibly TRBD1 on 6 matching bases. V lost 1 base to trimming and J lost 8 bases, with 14 bases between them. Germline assignment: CDR1 LNHNV and CDR2 YYDKDF (reference sequence). The CDR3 contains 15 residues. The CDR3 spells CATSRGRAGEEKLFF. The CDR3 bases are TGTGCCACCAGCAGAGGTAGGGCAGGGGAAGAAAAACTGTTTTTT.

The CDR3 region has the DNA TGTGCCAGCAGCCCCGGCGGGGGGCCTGGAAACACCATATATTTT. Translating it yields CASSPGGGPGNTIYF. This chain links TRBV7-3 with TRBJ1-3; D might be TRBD1 (6 bases). Trimming took off 5 bases at V and 2 bases at J, with 13 bases between the two ends. This CDR3 comprises 15 residues. CDR1 is SGHTA, CDR2 FQGTGA, per germline.

The V and J genes are TRBV3-1 (or the pseudogene TRBV3-2) and TRBJ1-6; D unclear. V was trimmed by 1 base and J by 10 bases, leaving 8 bases between them. Germline values: CDR1 LGHDT, CDR2 YNNKEL (reference sequence). There are 13 residues in the CDR3. As DNA, the CDR3 is TGTGCCAGCAGCCAAGGTTCGAGGTCACCCCTCCACTTT. Encoded protein: CASSQGSRSPLHF.

The rearrangement links TRBV6-5 to TRBJ1-6, with D tentatively TRBD1 (6 bases). The V gene lost 4 bases and the J gene lost 8 bases, with 15 bases spanning the gap. Germline V gene data show CDR1 as MNHEY and CDR2 as SVGAGI. The CDR3 spans 15 residues. This CDR3 reads CASSSNQGIYSPLHF. In DNA, the CDR3 is TGTGCCAGCAGTTCTAACCAGGGGATTTATTCACCCCTCCACTTT.

This chain links TRBV13 with TRBJ1-6; weak D call: TRBD1 (6 bases). V shed 2 bases and J shed 5 bases, with 13 bases lying between them. CDR1 PRHDT and CDR2 FYEKMQ come from the germline V gene (reference sequence). The CDR3 totals 16 residues. Here the CDR3 reads CASSLLQRGNNSPLHF. In nucleotides, the CDR3 is TGTGCCAGCAGCTTACTCCAAAGGGGGAATAATTCACCCCTCCACTTT.

V and J are TRBV3-1 (or the pseudogene TRBV3-2) and TRBJ1-4; D might be TRBD1 (5 bases). The CDR3 sequence is 14 residues long. The ends were cut back, 1 base at V and 6 bases at J, with 9 bases in the middle. Germline assignment: CDR1 LGHDT and CDR2 YNNKEL (reference sequence). DNA of the CDR3: TGTGCCAGCAGCCAAGTTAGGGGCGATGAAAAACTGTTTTTT. Protein product: CASSQVRGDEKLFF.

The CDR3 DNA reads as TGTGCCAGCAGCTTAGGGGGCGGCCCCACAGATACGCAGTATTTT. Encoded protein: CASSLGGGPTDTQYF. The J gene is TRBJ2-3, the V gene TRBV7-8, with D possibly matching TRBD1 (5 bases). Trimming pared 1 base from V and 2 bases from J, leaving 10 bases between. CDR1 SGHVS and CDR2 FQNEAQ come from the germline V gene. This CDR3 region has 15 residues.

The chain employs TRBV4-2 and TRBJ1-6; D not resolved. V lost 1 base, J lost 10 bases, and 8 bases lay in between. This CDR3 region has 13 residues. Germline V lookup: CDR1 LGHNA, CDR2 YNFKEQ. The CDR3 region is CASSQVVVSPLHF. As DNA, the CDR3 is TGTGCCAGCAGCCAAGTAGTCGTCTCACCCCTCCACTTT.

This clone was observed a single time. This chain uses TRBV5-4 with TRBJ2-5; D perhaps matches TRBD1 (5 bases). The CDR3 sequence is 14 residues long. From germline, CDR1 is SGHNT and CDR2 YYREEE (reference sequence). V was shortened by 2 bases and J by 2 bases, with 10 bases between the two germline ends. This chain's CDR3 is CASSFLRQQETQYF. DNA of the CDR3: TGTGCCAGCAGCTTCCTACGACAGCAAGAGACCCAGTACTTC. The full variable domain, with the rest looked up from reference TRBV5-4 and TRBJ2-5, is ETGVTQSPTHLIKTRGQQVTLRCSSQSGHNTVSWYQQALGQGPQFIFQYYREEENGRGNFPPRFSGLQFPNYSSELNVNALELDDSALYLCASSFLRQQETQYFGPGTRLLVL.

A single count supports this clone. The V and J genes are TRBV7-9 and TRBJ1-2; D may be TRBD1 (5 bases). This CDR3 is built from 19 residues. Between the trimmed V and J ends, which lost 1 base and 2 bases, there was a span of 23 bases. CDR1 and CDR2 from the germline V gene are SEHNR and FQNEAQ (reference sequence). As DNA, the CDR3 is TGTGCCAGCAGCTTAGTCGTCGGGGGTGGAAGAGCAGCGAACTATGGCTACACCTTC. Residues: CASSLVVGGGRAANYGYTF. Complete variable domain (other parts from reference TRBV7-9 and TRBJ1-2): DTGVSQNPRHKITKRGQNVTFRCDPISEHNRLYWYRQTLGQGPEFLTYFQNEAQLEKSRLLSDRFSAERPKGSFSTLEIQRTEQGDSAMYLCASSLVVGGGRAANYGYTFGSGTRLTVV.

This chain connects TRBV9 to TRBJ1-6; TRBD1 agrees at 7 bases. The CDR3 is made up of 14 amino acids. Trimming took 0 bases from V and 9 from J; bases not matched to a gene: 3. Germline lookup yields CDR1 SGDLS and CDR2 YYNGEE. CDR3 nucleotides: TGTGCCAGCAGCGTAGAACAGGGGTCTTCACCCCTCCACTTT. This gives the protein CASSVEQGSSPLHF.

This clone was seen once. The chain combines TRBV24-1 with TRBJ1-3, with 7 bases lining up with TRBD1. Germline lookup yields CDR1 KGHDR and CDR2 SFDVKD. Unmatched junction bases numbered 6, after V lost 7 bases and J lost 1 base. The CDR3 extends over 15 amino acids. This chain's CDR3 is CATRQGTGSGNTIYF. The CDR3 nucleotides are TGTGCCACCAGACAGGGGACCGGTTCTGGAAACACCATATATTTT.

The chain employs TRBV4-2 and TRBJ2-7; TRBD1 is a possible D gene (5 bases). The CDR3 has 14 residues. Germline assignment: CDR1 LGHNA and CDR2 YNFKEQ. V was cut by 0 bases and J by 3 bases, with 9 bases left in between. Written as DNA, the CDR3 is TGTGCCAGCAGCCAAGATCCCAGGGACTACGAGCAGTACTTC. Its protein product is CASSQDPRDYEQYF.

This chain uses TRBV10-1 with TRBJ2-1; 12 bases are a match to TRBD2. Germline V gene lookup returns CDR1 WNHNN and CDR2 SYGVQD (reference sequence). Trimming took 2 bases from V and 8 from J; bases not matched to a gene: 10. This CDR3 has 17 residues. This chain's CDR3 is CASSESGLAGISDEQFF. The CDR3 nucleotides are TGCGCCAGCAGTGAGAGCGGACTAGCGGGAATTAGCGATGAGCAGTTCTTC.

This rearrangement joins TRBV19 to TRBJ1-2; D is uncertain. Germline CDR1 is LNHDA and CDR2 is SQIVND (reference sequence). Trimming left V 5 bases short and J 3 bases short, with 7 bases between. This CDR3 has 12 residues. Here the CDR3 DNA reads TGTGCCAGTAGTGCCGACTACTATGGCTACACCTTC. Residues: CASSADYYGYTF.

CDR3 bases: TGTGCCAGCTCACCACCGCTAGGAGGGAGCTCCTACAATGAGCAGTTCTTC. Translation: CASSPPLGGSSYNEQFF. This sequence joins TRBV18 and TRBJ2-1; D is possibly TRBD2 (6 bases). V was clipped by 0 bases and J by 0 bases, with 12 bases between them. Germline-derived CDR1 and CDR2 are KGHSH and LQKENI. The CDR3 is made up of 17 amino acids.

The rearrangement uses TRBV27 and TRBJ2-1, with a possible D match to TRBD1 (6 bases). CDR3 size: 14 residues. The V end lost 5 bases, the J end lost 7 bases, and 15 bases lay between the germline ends. Germline lookup yields CDR1 MNHEY and CDR2 SMNVEV (reference sequence). CDR3 in amino acids: CASSPTTGRNEQFF. CDR3 nucleotides: TGTGCCAGCAGTCCAACCACAGGGCGGAATGAGCAGTTCTTC.

V gene TRBV7-2 combines with J gene TRBJ2-2; 8 bases match TRBD1. Germline values: CDR1 SGHTA, CDR2 FQGNSA. CDR3 length equals 16 residues. The V and J ends lost 4 bases and 4 bases, in that order; junction bases with no gene match: 8. The CDR3 DNA is TGTGCCAGCAGCTCCCCCGGACAGGGCGTCACCGGGGAGCTGTTTTTT. Its protein product is CASSSPGQGVTGELFF.

This clone was seen once. CDR3 loop: CATSRDLGSGGTDTQYF. Here the CDR3 DNA reads TGTGCCACCAGCAGAGATTTGGGTAGCGGGGGCACAGATACGCAGTATTTT. The rearrangement links TRBV15 to TRBJ2-3; 8 bases agree with TRBD2. The germline gives CDR1 LNHNV, CDR2 YYDKDF (reference sequence). The ends lost 0 bases at V and 1 base at J; junction bases unmatched: 6. This CDR3 contains 17 residues. Variable domain in full (rest from reference TRBV15 and TRBJ2-3): DAMVIQNPRYQVTQFGKPVTLSCSQTLNHNVMYWYQQKSSQAPKLLFHYYDKDFNNEADTPDNFQSRRPNTSFCFLDIRSPGLGDTAMYLCATSRDLGSGGTDTQYFGPGTRLTVL.

The chain recombines TRBV19 with TRBJ2-3, with TRBD2 matching over 7 bases. The CDR3 runs 16 residues. V was clipped by 3 bases and J by 1 base; unmatched bases: 7. Germline values: CDR1 LNHDA, CDR2 SQIVND (reference sequence). For the CDR3, the DNA is TGTGCCAGTAGTATTGGGGTCGCGGGGGGCACAGATACGCAGTATTTT. Protein product: CASSIGVAGGTDTQYF.

The chain links TRBV11-3 to TRBJ2-2; possible D gene TRBD1, 6 bases. CDR1 is SGHNT, CDR2 YENEEA, per germline. V dropped 5 bases and J dropped 6 bases, with 13 bases sitting between them. The CDR3 contains 14 residues. CDR3 protein: CASSPPGTPGELFF. The CDR3, as DNA: TGTGCCAGCAGCCCTCCGGGGACACCCGGGGAGCTGTTTTTT. Using reference TRBV11-3 and TRBJ2-2 for the parts outside the CDR3, the full variable domain is EAGVVQSPRYKIIEKKQPVAFWCNPISGHNTLYWYLQNLGQGPELLIRYENEEAVDDSQLPKDRFSAERLKGVDSTLKIQPAELGDSAVYLCASSPPGTPGELFFGEGSRLTVL.

This chain links TRBV5-1 with TRBJ2-5; 7 bases line up with TRBD2. CDR1 is SGHRS and CDR2 is YFSETQ in the germline V gene. The CDR3 consists of 16 residues. Losses at the gene ends were 0 bases for V and 4 bases for J; bases not matched to a gene: 9. For the CDR3, the DNA is TGCGCCAGCAGCTTGGGCGGGGGACCGACCCGAGAGACCCAGTACTTC. Protein: CASSLGGGPTRETQYF.

The chain links TRBV9 to TRBJ1-2; the D gene is possibly TRBD1 (6 bases). This CDR3 is 14 amino acids long. Germline assignment: CDR1 SGDLS and CDR2 YYNGEE. Trimming pared 3 bases from V and 7 bases from J, leaving 16 bases between. DNA for the CDR3: TGTGCCAGCAGCGCCCCAGGGGCAGTTGGTGGCTACACCTTC. Amino acid sequence: CASSAPGAVGGYTF. The whole variable domain, remainder taken from reference TRBV9 and TRBJ1-2, is DSGVTQTPKHLITATGQRVTLRCSPRSGDLSVYWYQQSLDQGLQFLIQYYNGEERAKGNILERFSAQQFPDLHSELNLSSLELGDSALYFCASSAPGAVGGYTFGSGTRLTVV.

The chain links TRBV29-1 to TRBJ1-5; TRBD1 matches 8 bases. CDR1 is SQVTM and CDR2 is ANQGSEA in the germline V gene. The ends lost 4 bases at V and 4 bases at J; junction bases unmatched: 3. The CDR3 extends over 13 amino acids. The CDR3 protein is CSVGQGYNQPQHF. DNA of the CDR3: TGCAGCGTTGGACAGGGGTATAATCAGCCCCAGCATTTT.

This clone was observed a single time. This CDR3 reads CASSHASGVPDTQYF. DNA for the CDR3: TGCGCCAGCAGTCACGCCTCAGGGGTCCCAGATACGCAGTATTTT. The chain joins TRBV10-1 to TRBJ2-3; D may be TRBD1 (6 bases). The CDR3 covers 15 residues. The V and J ends lost 5 bases and 4 bases respectively, with 16 bases between them. Germline assignment: CDR1 WNHNN and CDR2 SYGVQD (reference sequence).

This chain uses TRBV18 with TRBJ1-2, with 7 bases matching TRBD1. CDR3 length: 15 residues. V was clipped by 3 bases and J by 7 bases; unmatched bases: 11. Germline lookup yields CDR1 KGHSH and CDR2 LQKENI. Here the CDR3 DNA reads TGTGCCAGCTCACCTGGGTCGGGACAGATGAGTGGCTACACCTTC. It encodes CASSPGSGQMSGYTF.

The chain combines TRBV4-2 with TRBJ1-4, with TRBD1 matching 8 bases. This CDR3 has 14 amino acids. Germline CDR1 reads LGHNA; CDR2 reads YNFKEQ. The V gene end was trimmed by 1 base and the J gene end by 11 bases; junction bases not matched to a gene: 6. In nucleotides, the CDR3 is TGTGCCAGCAGCCAAGGCGACCGACAGGGGAAACTGTTTTTT. As protein: CASSQGDRQGKLFF.

This chain links TRBV20-1 with TRBJ2-7, with 7 bases matching TRBD1. V dropped 3 bases and J dropped 2; count of bases not matched to a gene: 7. CDR3 length: 14 amino acids. Germline CDR1 DFQATT, CDR2 SNEGSKA (reference sequence). CDR3 coding DNA: TGCAGTGCTAGTACGGGACAGATTCCCTACGAGCAGTACTTC. This gives the protein CSASTGQIPYEQYF.